This passage covers 12 T cell receptor beta chains from one sample sequenced in a study of metastatic and nonmetastatic thyroid tumors. TCRdb redid the clone calls on the PCR reads using MiXCR. The top ten hold 6.1% of the sample, which has about 20,000 clones, under 35% seen once. Patients had received no treatment of any kind before thyroid surgery. What was sequenced was blood. The receptors here all came from a female donor with papillary thyroid cancer or a benign thyroid nodule (not recorded which). Some clones in this sample may be carry-over from other donors' samples.

This clone was observed at least ten times. V is TRBV4-1 and J is TRBJ1-1; D not resolved. Trimming removed 0 bases from V and 5 bases from J, with 13 bases in between. This CDR3 contains 15 residues. The germline CDR1 and CDR2 sequences are MGHRA and YSYEKL. CDR3 bases: TGCGCCAGCAGCCAAGATGTGTTGGGGAGGACTGAAGCTTTCTTT. As protein: CASSQDVLGRTEAFF.

Ten or more counts support this clone. This chain uses TRBV7-3 with TRBJ2-3; no reliable D call. From germline, CDR1 is SGHTA and CDR2 FQGTGA. V lost 1 base and J lost 0, with 5 bases in between. The CDR3 runs to 14 residues. As DNA, the CDR3 is TGTGCCAGCAGCTTAATGGGCAGCACAGATACGCAGTATTTT. This encodes CASSLMGSTDTQYF.

There are a few counts of this clone. This chain joins TRBV19 and TRBJ1-2; 7 nucleotides match TRBD1. This CDR3 contains 15 residues. Germline values: CDR1 LNHDA, CDR2 SQIVND (reference sequence). Trimming removed 3 bases from V and 8 bases from J; junction bases left unmatched: 12. DNA of the CDR3: TGTGCCAGTAGTATGACGCGACAGGGCGGTTTCGGCTACACCTTC. Residues: CASSMTRQGGFGYTF.

The chain has TRBV3-1 and TRBJ1-1; the D gene is possibly TRBD1 (6 bases). Trimming pared 4 bases from V and 5 bases from J, leaving 20 bases between. The germline V gene has CDR1 LGHDT and CDR2 YNNKEL (reference sequence). This CDR3 comprises 16 residues. CDR3 sequence (DNA): TGTGCCAGCAGCCCTGGGGCGGGCAGGGGTCAGACTGAAGCTTTCTTT. Protein sequence: CASSPGAGRGQTEAFF.

V and J are TRBV28 and TRBJ2-1; no firm D call. V lost 5 bases to trimming and J lost 4 bases, with 15 bases between them. The CDR3 runs to 15 residues. Germline lookup yields CDR1 MDHEN and CDR2 SYDVKM. DNA for the CDR3: TGTGCCAGCAGTCCTGTGACATGGATTTACAATGAGCAGTTCTTC. Its translation is CASSPVTWIYNEQFF.

The CDR3 DNA is TGCAGTGCTAGACACCGGGACAGGGTATTGTACGAGCAGTACTTC. Translated, it gives CSARHRDRVLYEQYF. The chain uses TRBV20-1 and TRBJ2-7; TRBD1 matches at 9 bases. CDR3 length: 15 amino acids. With V trimmed by 2 bases and J by 4 bases, 9 bases remained unmatched. CDR1 DFQATT and CDR2 SNEGSKA come from the germline V gene (reference sequence).

This clone was counted many times. The V gene is TRBV9, the J gene TRBJ1-6; no firm D call. The V and J ends lost 4 bases and 9 bases respectively, with 14 bases between them. The V gene's germline CDR1 is SGDLS and CDR2 YYNGEE. This CDR3 is built from 14 residues. The CDR3 DNA reads as TGTGCCAGCAGCTCCTCGGGAGTCAGTTCACCCCTCCACTTT. Encoded protein: CASSSSGVSSPLHF.

This clone was counted between two and nine times. V gene TRBV2 combines with J gene TRBJ1-6; D might be TRBD1 (5 bases). This CDR3 has 15 amino acids. Trimming pared 5 bases from V and 4 bases from J, leaving 12 bases between. CDR1 is SNHLY and CDR2 is FYNNEI in the germline V gene. The CDR3 bases are TGTGCCAGCAGTTCGGGGGGTTCGTATAATTCACCCCTCCACTTT. Protein: CASSSGGSYNSPLHF.

This clone was recorded at least ten times. The gene calls are TRBV9 and TRBJ2-5; D uncertain. The V end was cut by 0 bases, the J end by 5 bases, with 8 bases between. Germline V CDR1 and CDR2: SGDLS, YYNGEE. This CDR3 is built from 13 residues. The DNA of the CDR3 is TGTGCCAGCAGCGTAGAAGGGATCGAGACCCAGTACTTC. It yields the protein CASSVEGIETQYF.

This clone was detected only a few times. The chain employs TRBV19 and TRBJ2-3, with 9 positions matching TRBD2. CDR3 size: 15 residues. The trim removed 8 bases at V and 7 bases at J, leaving 13 bases unmatched. Germline assignment: CDR1 LNHDA and CDR2 SQIVND (reference sequence). The chain's CDR3 is CASGPSGKAAYTQYF. The CDR3 DNA reads as TGTGCCAGTGGTCCTAGCGGGAAAGCTGCATATACGCAGTATTTT.

By frequency in the sample, this clone is medium-sized. V gene TRBV24-1 combines with J gene TRBJ1-5; the D gene is possibly TRBD1 (5 bases). Germline V gene sequence: CDR1 KGHDR, CDR2 SFDVKD. This CDR3 comprises 16 residues. Trimming took off 2 bases at V and 2 bases at J, with 12 bases between the two ends. The CDR3 DNA sequence: TGTGCCACCAGTGATTCCAGGGATTGGCGCAATCAGCCCCAGCATTTT. This gives the protein CATSDSRDWRNQPQHF.

CDR3 residues: CASSDSRTWDTGELFF. The CDR3 DNA reads as TGTGCCAGCAGTGATTCGAGGACCTGGGACACCGGGGAGCTGTTTTTT. This chain joins TRBV28 and TRBJ2-2; unclear D gene. The V gene lost 5 bases and the J gene lost 3 bases, with 16 bases spanning the gap. In germline, CDR1 is MDHEN, CDR2 SYDVKM. The CDR3 extends over 16 amino acids. The variable domain in full, with the rest retrieved from reference TRBV28 and TRBJ2-2, is DVKVTQSSRYLVKRTGEKVFLECVQDMDHENMFWYRQDPGLGLRLIYFSYDVKMKEKGDIPEGYSVSREKKERFSLILESASTNQTSMYLCASSDSRTWDTGELFFGEGSRLTVL.